The following is a T cell receptor (beta chain) sequence with its context. Its specificity is unknown. V lost 0 bases to trimming and J lost 5 bases, with 20 bases between them. Germline CDR1 reads LGHNA; CDR2 reads YNFKEQ. CDR3 size: 18 residues. The data were obtained in a study of T cell responses to AZD1222 COVID-19 vaccine. Study background: Researchers grouped second doses given at about 4 or about 12 weeks into one pool. Study-wide results and caveats: Baseline serostatus was positive in only five to seven AZD1222 recipients. Nearly half of spike-specific TCRs reportedly target unmutated variant regions.

Sequencing used immunoSEQ multiplex PCR; TCRdb keeps in-frame clones, though not all of them. Here the sample spans around 100,000 clones, around 90% being singletons. The sample in question was peripheral blood, obtained on day 0 of AZD1222 vaccination. V is TRBV4-2 and J is TRBJ1-5; unclear D gene. The clonotype originates from an adult in good health. CDR3 sequence (DNA): TGTGCCAGCAGCCAAGAGGCGGGCCGACGGATGGTACATCAGCCCCAGCATTTT. This encodes CASSQEAGRRMVHQPQHF.